The clone carrying this TCR beta chain occurred a few times. This record belongs to a study of blood T cell repertoires in COVID-19. Study-level information: The United States, Italy and Spain provided the acute and convalescent COVID-19 samples. Nucleic acid was either cDNA or gDNA, and it came from T cells, B-cell-depleted T cells, or PBMCs.

The CDR3 covers 15 residues. V shed 2 bases and J 4 bases; nucleotides not matched to a gene: 4. CDR1 and CDR2 from the germline V gene are MNHEY and SMNVEV (reference sequence). TCRdb's copy holds only in-frame clones and misses some; the assay was immunoSEQ multiplex PCR. The table shows about 62,000 clones, with approximately 73% occurring only once. The receptor's source is a woman aged 50 to 65 with active or convalescent COVID-19. Specimen: peripheral blood. This chain connects TRBV27 to TRBJ1-2; 10 bases map to TRBD1. The CDR3 DNA sequence: TGTGCCAGCAGTTTAGACAGGGGGCGGTTCTATGGCTACACCTTC. It translates to CASSLDRGRFYGYTF.